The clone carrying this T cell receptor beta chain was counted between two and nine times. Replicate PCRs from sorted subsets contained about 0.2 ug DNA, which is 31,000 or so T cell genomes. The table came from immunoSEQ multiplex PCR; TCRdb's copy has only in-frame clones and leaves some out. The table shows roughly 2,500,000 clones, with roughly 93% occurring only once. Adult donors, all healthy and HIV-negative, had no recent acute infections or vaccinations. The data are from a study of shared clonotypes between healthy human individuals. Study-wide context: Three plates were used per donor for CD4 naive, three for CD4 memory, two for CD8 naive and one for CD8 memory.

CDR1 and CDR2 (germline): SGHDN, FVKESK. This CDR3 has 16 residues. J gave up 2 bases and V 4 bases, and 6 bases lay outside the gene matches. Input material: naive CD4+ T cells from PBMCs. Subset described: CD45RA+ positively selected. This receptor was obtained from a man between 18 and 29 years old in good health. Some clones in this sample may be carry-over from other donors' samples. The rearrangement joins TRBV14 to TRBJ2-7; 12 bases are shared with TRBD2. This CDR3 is CASSPSSGRVTYEQYF. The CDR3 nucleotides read TGTGCCAGCAGCCCCTCTAGCGGGAGGGTTACCTACGAGCAGTACTTC.